The 15 T cell receptor beta chains below come from one sample, sequenced in a study of beta chain features in type 1 diabetes. Findings and limits, study-wide: Shorter TCRB CDR3s, moderately but significantly so, marked every one of the four CD4+ subsets in Type 1 diabetes patients.

Their antigens remain unidentified. Expressed TCRB transcripts were sequenced after all isolated RNA was converted to cDNA. Profiling relied on immunoSEQ multiplex PCR, and the TCRdb table lists in-frame clones only, not all of them. The table includes approximately 170,000 clones, approximately 7.9% detected once. Source material: central memory CD4+ T cells from blood. These receptor sequences come from a man between 18 and 29 years old with type 1 diabetes.

This clone has just a few counts. The rearrangement uses TRBV5-1 and TRBJ2-3; TRBD1 aligns across 8 bases. Losses at the gene ends were 4 bases for V and 5 bases for J; bases not matched to a gene: 6. The CDR3 totals 14 residues. Germline V gives CDR1 SGHRS, CDR2 YFSETQ. CDR3 DNA: TGCGCCAGCAGCCCAACGACAGGGGAAGATACGCAGTATTTT. Amino acids: CASSPTTGEDTQYF.

This clone was found a few times. This chain connects TRBV18 to TRBJ2-1; 15 nucleotides match TRBD2. J gave up 9 bases and V 4 bases, and 7 bases lay outside the gene matches. From germline, CDR1 is KGHSH and CDR2 LQKENI. This CDR3 comprises 16 residues. CDR3: CASSLGTSGGIGEQFF. CDR3 in DNA: TGTGCCAGCTCACTCGGGACTAGCGGGGGGATCGGTGAGCAGTTCTTC.

Only a few counts were recorded for this clone. The chain uses TRBV7-9 and TRBJ2-7, with a weak D call TRBD2 (6 bases). V lost 7 bases to trimming and J lost 3 bases, with 16 bases between them. The CDR3 runs 14 residues. Germline V gene lookup returns CDR1 SEHNR and CDR2 FQNEAQ (reference sequence). CDR3 loop: CASIRTSTNYEQYF. For the CDR3, the DNA is TGTGCCAGCATCCGCACTAGCACCAACTACGAGCAGTACTTC.

The genes are TRBV18 and TRBJ1-2, with TRBD1 matching over 9 bases. Germline V gene sequence: CDR1 KGHSH, CDR2 LQKENI. V gave up 5 bases and J gave up 2 bases; unmatched junction bases: 6. CDR3 length equals 15 residues. The CDR3 DNA follows: TGTGCCAGCTCAAGTACCGGGACAGGGAACTATGGCTACACCTTC. The encoded protein is CASSSTGTGNYGYTF. The variable domain in full, with the rest retrieved from reference TRBV18 and TRBJ1-2, is NAGVMQNPRHLVRRRGQEARLRCSPMKGHSHVYWYRQLPEEGLKFMVYLQKENIIDESGMPKERFSAEFPKEGPSILRIQQVVRGDSAAYFCASSSTGTGNYGYTFGSGTRLTVV.

The V and J genes are TRBV4-2 and TRBJ2-7, with 7 bases identical to TRBD2. V lost 4 bases, J lost 2 bases, and 11 bases stayed unmatched. The CDR3 contains 16 residues. Germline CDR1 LGHNA, CDR2 YNFKEQ. The CDR3 spells CASSPGEAGEPYEQYF. The CDR3 DNA reads as TGTGCCAGCAGCCCCGGAGAGGCGGGAGAGCCCTACGAGCAGTACTTC.

The chain couples TRBV7-9 to TRBJ2-3; 8 bases are a match to TRBD2. Looked up from germline, CDR1 is SEHNR and CDR2 is FQNEAQ (reference sequence). The CDR3 extends over 15 amino acids. J gave up 5 bases and V 4 bases, and 8 bases lay outside the gene matches. For the CDR3, the DNA is TGTGCCAGCAGCTCGGGGGGGAACCGGGGAGATACGCAGTATTTT. Protein product: CASSSGGNRGDTQYF.

The sample holds a few counts of this clone. The chain employs TRBV5-4 and TRBJ2-1, with 11 bases fitting TRBD1. The CDR3 is 16 residues long. The V gene's germline CDR1 is SGHNT and CDR2 YYREEE (reference sequence). With V trimmed by 6 bases and J by 7 bases, 12 bases remained unmatched. CDR3 protein: CASTTGGTGGRNEQFF. In DNA, the CDR3 is TGTGCCAGCACAACCGGTGGGACAGGGGGAAGGAATGAGCAGTTCTTC.

At least ten counts were recorded for this clone. CDR3 sequence: CSVEGRHHNEQFF. The CDR3 DNA sequence: TGCAGCGTTGAAGGCAGGCACCACAATGAGCAGTTCTTC. V gene TRBV29-1 combines with J gene TRBJ2-1, with D unclear. V was shortened by 1 base and J by 5 bases, with 9 bases between the two germline ends. This CDR3 is 13 amino acids long. Germline assignment: CDR1 SQVTM and CDR2 ANQGSEA.

The rearrangement uses TRBV5-1 and TRBJ2-1, with no clear D. Germline values: CDR1 SGHRS, CDR2 YFSETQ. The CDR3 extends over 14 amino acids. V lost 2 bases and J lost 5, with 11 bases in between. CDR3 protein: CASSLLRVDNEQFF. The CDR3 DNA reads as TGCGCCAGCAGCTTATTGCGTGTCGACAATGAGCAGTTCTTC.

This clone has only a few counts. The rearrangement uses TRBV28 and TRBJ2-3; D call uncertain. The CDR3 has 16 residues. CDR1 is MDHEN and CDR2 is SYDVKM in the germline V gene. The V gene lost 1 base and the J gene lost 5 bases, with 16 bases spanning the gap. The CDR3 loop reads CASSLLGTARKDTQYF. The CDR3 DNA follows: TGTGCCAGCAGTTTATTGGGTACTGCTAGGAAAGATACGCAGTATTTT.

This clone was detected only a few times. The chain joins TRBV6-5 to TRBJ2-5, with D maybe TRBD2 (5 bases). V was trimmed by 6 bases and J by 3 bases, leaving 11 bases between them. The CDR3 runs 13 residues. Germline lookup yields CDR1 MNHEY and CDR2 SVGAGI. As DNA, the CDR3 is TGTGCCAGCAGCAGAGGGCAGAAAGAGACCCAGTACTTC. The encoded protein is CASSRGQKETQYF.

The chain is built from TRBV11-3 and TRBJ2-3; D uncertain. This CDR3 region has 10 residues. The V gene lost 4 bases and the J gene lost 7 bases, with 3 bases spanning the gap. In germline, CDR1 is SGHNT, CDR2 YENEEA. Written as DNA, the CDR3 is TGTGCCAGCAGCTCTAATACGCAGTATTTT. Translated, it gives CASSSNTQYF.

This clone was recorded at least ten times. This chain joins TRBV2 and TRBJ2-1, with 11 bases matching TRBD1. Germline V gene lookup returns CDR1 SNHLY and CDR2 FYNNEI. V lost 8 bases and J lost 6; bases outside the gene matches: 6. CDR3 size: 14 residues. The CDR3 region is CASGDGTGGNEQFF. The CDR3 DNA reads as TGTGCCAGCGGGGATGGGACAGGGGGCAATGAGCAGTTCTTC.

V usage is TRBV6-5 and J usage is TRBJ2-3; D ambiguous. This CDR3 is 11 amino acids long. Trimming removed 8 bases from V and 1 base from J, with 4 bases in between. CDR1 is MNHEY and CDR2 is SVGAGI in the germline V gene. The CDR3 sequence: CASGRTDTQYF. CDR3 DNA sequence: TGTGCCAGCGGCCGCACAGATACGCAGTATTTT.

This clone has a count of ten or more. This chain links TRBV11-2 with TRBJ2-3; D is ambiguous. Looked up from germline, CDR1 is SGHAT and CDR2 is FQNNGV. The V end lost 0 bases, the J end lost 2 bases, and 3 bases lay between the germline ends. The CDR3 contains 13 residues. The CDR3 bases are TGTGCCAGCAGCTTAGACTTCACAGATACGCAGTATTTT. Translated, it gives CASSLDFTDTQYF.